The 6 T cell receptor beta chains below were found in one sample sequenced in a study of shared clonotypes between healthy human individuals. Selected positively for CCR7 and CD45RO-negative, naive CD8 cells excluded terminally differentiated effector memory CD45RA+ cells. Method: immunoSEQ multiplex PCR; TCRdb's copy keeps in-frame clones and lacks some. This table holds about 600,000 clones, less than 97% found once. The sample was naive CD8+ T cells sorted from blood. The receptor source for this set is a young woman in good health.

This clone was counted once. CDR3 amino acids: CASSLYENQPQHF. Here the CDR3 DNA reads TGTGCCAGCAGTTTATATGAGAATCAGCCCCAGCATTTT. V usage is TRBV27 and J usage is TRBJ1-5; D is unresolved. Germline assignment: CDR1 MNHEY and CDR2 SMNVEV (reference sequence). This CDR3 region has 13 residues. Trimming took off 1 base at V and 4 bases at J, with 5 bases between the two ends.

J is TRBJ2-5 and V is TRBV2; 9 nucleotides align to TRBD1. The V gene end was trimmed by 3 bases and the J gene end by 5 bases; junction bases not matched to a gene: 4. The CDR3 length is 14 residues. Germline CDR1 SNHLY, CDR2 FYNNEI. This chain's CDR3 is CASSDGQGPETQYF. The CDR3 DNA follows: TGTGCCAGCAGTGATGGACAGGGGCCGGAGACCCAGTACTTC.

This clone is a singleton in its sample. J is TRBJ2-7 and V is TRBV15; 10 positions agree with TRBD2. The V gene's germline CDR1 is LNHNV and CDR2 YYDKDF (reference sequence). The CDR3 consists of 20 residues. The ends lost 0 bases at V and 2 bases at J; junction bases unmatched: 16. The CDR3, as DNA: TGTGCCACCAGCAGAGATCATCTAGCGGGAGTACCTGGGGGTGCCTACGAGCAGTACTTC. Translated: CATSRDHLAGVPGGAYEQYF.

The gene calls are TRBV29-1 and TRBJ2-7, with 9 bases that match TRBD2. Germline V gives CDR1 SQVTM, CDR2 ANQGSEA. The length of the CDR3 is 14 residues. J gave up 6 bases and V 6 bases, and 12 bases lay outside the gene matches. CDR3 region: CSVGLAGALGEQYF. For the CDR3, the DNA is TGCAGCGTGGGATTAGCGGGAGCCTTGGGCGAGCAGTACTTC.

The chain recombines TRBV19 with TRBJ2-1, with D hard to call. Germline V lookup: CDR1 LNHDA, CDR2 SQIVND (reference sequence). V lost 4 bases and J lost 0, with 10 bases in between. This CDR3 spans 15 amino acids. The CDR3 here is CASSTAVSSYNEQFF. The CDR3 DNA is TGTGCCAGTAGTACTGCGGTGAGCTCCTACAATGAGCAGTTCTTC.

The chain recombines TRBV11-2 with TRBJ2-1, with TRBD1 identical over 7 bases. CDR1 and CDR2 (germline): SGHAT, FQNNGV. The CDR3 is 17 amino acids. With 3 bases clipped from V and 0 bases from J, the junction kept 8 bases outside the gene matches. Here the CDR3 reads CASSFTRGRSSYNEQFF. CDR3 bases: TGTGCCAGCAGCTTCACTAGGGGGCGGAGCTCCTACAATGAGCAGTTCTTC.